A selection of T cell receptor beta chains follows, all from one sample in a study of CD8+CD57+ T cells in acquired aplastic anemia. TCRdb fed the reads into MiXCR, producing one record per CDR3 protein. Among approximately 160,000 distinct CDR3 sequences listed, around half were seen once. The sequenced sample consisted of sorted CD4+, CD8+, or CD8+CD57+ T cells (not recorded which) from PBMCs. These receptors originate from a human donor with aplastic anemia. Each CDR3 is given with its conserved first and last residue. A D gene is named only where the DNA matches it firmly. Size is omitted from some rows. Given values are once, few, many or a class for expanded clones.

v_call: TRBV5-6
d_call: NA
j_call: TRBJ1-1
clone_size: few
cdr3_aa: CASSNHGTEAFF
cdr3_nt: TGTGCCAGCAGCAATCATGGGACTGAAGCTTTCTTT

v_call: TRBV20-1
d_call: NA
j_call: TRBJ1-1
clone_size: NA
cdr3_aa: CSARSAGSTEAFF
cdr3_nt: TGCAGTGCTAGATCCGCCGGGAGCACTGAAGCTTTCTTC

v_call: TRBV20-1
d_call: NA
j_call: TRBJ2-7
clone_size: NA
cdr3_aa: CSASAQRPQGSREQYF
cdr3_nt: TGCAGTGCTAGTGCCCAGAGGCCCCAAGGATCGAGGGAGCAGTACTTC

v_call: TRBV6-2/TRBV6-3
d_call: TRBD2
j_call: TRBJ2-3
clone_size: NA
cdr3_aa: CASSYIAGGPQGADTQYF
cdr3_nt: TGTGCCAGCAGTTACATAGCGGGAGGGCCCCAGGGGGCAGATACGCAGTATTTT

v_call: TRBV7-6
d_call: NA
j_call: TRBJ2-4
clone_size: many
cdr3_aa: CASSLEGGGNIQYF
cdr3_nt: TGTGCCAGCAGCTTAGAGGGGGGCGGGAACATTCAGTACTTC

v_call: TRBV4-3
d_call: NA
j_call: TRBJ1-2
clone_size: many
cdr3_aa: CASSQDSPGLYGYTF
cdr3_nt: TGCGCCAGCAGCCAAGATTCCCCCGGACTTTATGGCTACACCTTC

v_call: TRBV29-1
d_call: NA
j_call: TRBJ2-1
clone_size: NA
cdr3_aa: CSQTGGNEQFF
cdr3_nt: TGCAGCCAGACTGGCGGTAATGAGCAGTTCTTC

v_call: TRBV24-1
d_call: NA
j_call: TRBJ2-1
clone_size: many
cdr3_aa: CATSENFNNEQFF
cdr3_nt: TGTGCCACCAGTGAGAATTTCAACAATGAGCAGTTCTTC

v_call: TRBV10-3
d_call: NA
j_call: TRBJ1-4
clone_size: few
cdr3_aa: CAISEKGSTNEKLFF
cdr3_nt: TGTGCCATCAGTGAGAAGGGTTCAACTAATGAAAAACTGTTTTTT

v_call: TRBV29-1
d_call: TRBD2
j_call: TRBJ2-3
clone_size: NA
cdr3_aa: CSVGPSGITDTQYF
cdr3_nt: TGCAGCGTTGGGCCTAGCGGGATTACAGATACGCAGTATTTT

v_call: TRBV18
d_call: NA
j_call: TRBJ1-2
clone_size: NA
cdr3_aa: CASSPSFGGRDYGYTF
cdr3_nt: TGTGCCAGCTCACCCTCTTTCGGGGGTCGCGACTATGGCTACACCTTC

v_call: TRBV6-2/TRBV6-3
d_call: NA
j_call: TRBJ2-4
clone_size: NA
cdr3_aa: CASSYTGTKNIQYF
cdr3_nt: TGTGCCAGCAGTTACACGGGGACCAAAAACATTCAGTACTTC

v_call: TRBV10-3
d_call: NA
j_call: TRBJ2-2
clone_size: many
cdr3_aa: CAIRAGQTNTGELFF
cdr3_nt: TGTGCCATCAGGGCGGGACAGACGAACACCGGGGAGCTGTTTTTT

v_call: TRBV11-3
d_call: TRBD1
j_call: TRBJ2-7
clone_size: NA
cdr3_aa: CASSYRDRSEQYF
cdr3_nt: TGTGCCAGCAGCTACCGGGACAGGAGCGAGCAGTACTTC

v_call: TRBV15
d_call: TRBD2
j_call: TRBJ2-7
clone_size: NA
cdr3_aa: CATSRGGLAAYEQYF
cdr3_nt: TGTGCCACCAGCAGAGGAGGACTAGCGGCTTACGAGCAGTACTTC

v_call: TRBV12-3/TRBV12-4
d_call: NA
j_call: TRBJ1-2
clone_size: NA
cdr3_aa: CASSLYGTNYGYTF
cdr3_nt: TGTGCCAGCAGTTTATACGGGACCAACTATGGCTACACCTTC

v_call: TRBV20-1
d_call: TRBD2
j_call: TRBJ2-3
clone_size: many
cdr3_aa: CSAEGGGIDTQYF
cdr3_nt: TGCAGTGCTGAGGGCGGGGGTATAGATACGCAGTATTTT

v_call: TRBV6-2/TRBV6-3
d_call: NA
j_call: TRBJ1-2
clone_size: few
cdr3_aa: CASSRGSGAWYGYTF
cdr3_nt: TGTGCCAGCAGTCGGGGTTCAGGGGCATGGTATGGCTACACCTTC

v_call: TRBV2
d_call: NA
j_call: TRBJ2-7
clone_size: few
cdr3_aa: CASSDADTYEQYF
cdr3_nt: TGTGCCAGCAGTGATGCAGATACCTACGAGCAGTACTTC

v_call: TRBV14
d_call: TRBD2
j_call: TRBJ2-1
clone_size: NA
cdr3_aa: CASSQHPGLAGGVDEQFF
cdr3_nt: TGTGCCAGCAGCCAGCACCCGGGACTAGCGGGGGGAGTCGATGAGCAGTTCTTC

v_call: TRBV10-3
d_call: TRBD2
j_call: TRBJ2-1
clone_size: NA
cdr3_aa: CATGTSGGTVGGQFF
cdr3_nt: TGTGCCACGGGGACTAGCGGGGGGACGGTTGGGGGGCAGTTCTTC

v_call: TRBV10-3
d_call: TRBD1
j_call: TRBJ1-2
clone_size: NA
cdr3_aa: CAISEQDRYGYTF
cdr3_nt: TGTGCCATCAGTGAGCAGGACAGGTATGGCTACACCTTC

v_call: TRBV11-1
d_call: TRBD1
j_call: TRBJ1-1
clone_size: NA
cdr3_aa: CASSLAGQGALNTEAFF
cdr3_nt: TGTGCCAGCAGCTTAGCGGGACAGGGGGCTCTGAACACTGAAGCTTTCTTT

v_call: TRBV9
d_call: NA
j_call: TRBJ2-3
clone_size: NA
cdr3_aa: CASSVAQNTDTQYF
cdr3_nt: TGTGCCAGCAGCGTAGCCCAGAACACAGATACGCAGTATTTT

v_call: TRBV2
d_call: NA
j_call: TRBJ1-1
clone_size: many
cdr3_aa: CASSEGSEAFF
cdr3_nt: TGTGCCAGCAGTGAAGGATCTGAAGCTTTCTTT

v_call: TRBV6-2/TRBV6-3
d_call: NA
j_call: TRBJ1-6
clone_size: many
cdr3_aa: CATGRLRSPLHF
cdr3_nt: TGTGCCACCGGACGGTTGAGATCACCCCTCCACTTT

v_call: TRBV2
d_call: TRBD1
j_call: TRBJ2-2
clone_size: NA
cdr3_aa: CASSLTGGGTGELFF
cdr3_nt: TGTGCCAGCAGCCTTACAGGGGGTGGCACCGGGGAGCTGTTTTTT

v_call: TRBV11-3
d_call: NA
j_call: TRBJ2-1
clone_size: many
cdr3_aa: CASSGSGGQFF
cdr3_nt: TGTGCCAGCAGCGGTAGTGGGGGGCAGTTCTTC

v_call: TRBV27
d_call: NA
j_call: TRBJ2-2
clone_size: few
cdr3_aa: CASSLYPGELFF
cdr3_nt: TGTGCCAGCAGTCTCTATCCCGGGGAGCTGTTTTTT

v_call: TRBV3-1
d_call: TRBD1
j_call: TRBJ2-7
clone_size: many
cdr3_aa: CASSQVGTGGVPPDF
cdr3_nt: TGTGCCAGCAGCCAAGTAGGGACAGGGGGCGTTCCCCCTGATTTC

v_call: TRBV25-1
d_call: NA
j_call: TRBJ1-2
clone_size: NA
cdr3_aa: CASSDGGYGYTF
cdr3_nt: TGTGCCAGCAGTGACGGCGGCTATGGCTACACCTTC

v_call: TRBV12-3/TRBV12-4
d_call: TRBD1
j_call: TRBJ1-5
clone_size: many
cdr3_aa: CASSRTGNSNQPQHF
cdr3_nt: TGTGCCAGCAGCCGGACAGGGAATAGCAATCAGCCCCAGCATTTT

v_call: TRBV5-1
d_call: NA
j_call: TRBJ2-3
clone_size: many
cdr3_aa: CASSWRAGTDTQYF
cdr3_nt: TGCGCCAGCAGCTGGCGGGCAGGAACAGATACGCAGTATTTT